These T cell receptor beta chains were read from a single sample in a study of neoadjuvant anti-PD-1 for oral cavity cancer. Produced via immunoSEQ multiplex PCR; TCRdb's table is partial and in-frame only. The data contain roughly 6,600 clones, approximately 75% of them singletons. Source: PBMCs, taken before nivolumab (anti-PD-1) treatment. The source is a person aged 35-79 years with oral cavity squamous cell carcinoma. Each CDR3 is given with its conserved first and last residue. D genes are given only for firm matches. Clone size is shown for a subset of rows, as once, few, many or a class of expanded clone.

clone size	V gene	D gene	J gene	CDR3 DNA	CDR3 protein
.	TRBV18	.	TRBJ2-7	TGTGCCAGCTCACCACAATTTAGAGGGACGACCGAGTACGAGCAGTACTTC	CASSPQFRGTTEYEQYF
.	TRBV28	.	TRBJ2-7	TGTGCCAGCAGAAACTCCTACGAGCAGTACTTC	CASRNSYEQYF
.	TRBV5-1	.	TRBJ2-7	TGCGCCAGCAACCGGCAAGTAGGGGATTTCTACGAGCAGTACTTC	CASNRQVGDFYEQYF
.	TRBV4-3	TRBD2	TRBJ2-1	TGCGCCAGCAGCCAAGTGCCCACTAGCGGGGGAAGTGAGCAGTTCTTC	CASSQVPTSGGSEQFF
.	TRBV13	.	TRBJ1-2	TGTGCCAGCAGCCAGAAAGGTGGGAACTATGGCTACACCTTC	CASSQKGGNYGYTF
.	TRBV6-5	.	TRBJ1-1	TGTGCCAGCAGTTACAGGACCAACACTGAAGCTTTCTTT	CASSYRTNTEAFF
.	TRBV7-9	.	TRBJ2-1	TGTGCCAGCAGCTTGGGATCCGGAGCGCTTAAAACCTACAATGAGCAGTTCTTC	CASSLGSGALKTYNEQFF
.	TRBV6-1	.	TRBJ2-3	TGTGCCAGCGGGGGGGCGAGCATAGATACGCAGTATTTT	CASGGASIDTQYF
.	TRBV5-1	TRBD1	TRBJ2-6	TGCGCCAGCAGCTTGCAGGGGGCCCCTGGGGCCAACGTCCTGACTTTC	CASSLQGAPGANVLTF
.	TRBV9	.	TRBJ1-4	TGTGCCAGCAGCGATCCCCGGACGGGAACTGAAAAACTGTTTTTT	CASSDPRTGTEKLFF
.	TRBV5-1	.	TRBJ2-7	TGCGCCAGCAGCACTCAGACGGACACCTACGAGCAGTACTTC	CASSTQTDTYEQYF
.	TRBV14	TRBD2	TRBJ2-1	TGTGCCAGCAGCCCGACTAGCGGGCCCTACAATGAGCAGTTCTTC	CASSPTSGPYNEQFF
.	TRBV6-5	.	TRBJ1-4	TGTGCCAGCAGGCCAATCGCCCTCGAAAAACTGTTTTTT	CASRPIALEKLFF
.	TRBV6-5	.	TRBJ2-7	TGTGCCAGCAGTTCCGACAGAGTCGGCTCCTACGAGCAGTACTTC	CASSSDRVGSYEQYF
once	TRBV4-3	.	TRBJ2-5	TGCGCCAGCAGCCAAGATTGGGGGGATCAAGAGACCCAGTACTTC	CASSQDWGDQETQYF
.	TRBV10-3	TRBD2	TRBJ2-3	TGTGCCATCAGTGGGATTACTAGCGGGGGCTACCAGAGCACAGATACGCAGTATTTT	CAISGITSGGYQSTDTQYF